This TCR beta chain was captured in a study of T cells in Graves' hyperthyroidism and ophthalmopathy. Trimming took off 8 bases at V and 2 bases at J, with 15 bases between the two ends. The CDR3 has 14 amino acids. CDR1 and CDR2 (germline): MNHNS, SASEGT. TCR beta CDR3 regions were amplified from RNA. Initially, a first-round RT-PCR of the TCR CDR3 employed the HTBI primer set. TCRdb fed the multiplex PCR reads into MiXCR, producing one record per CDR3 protein. Of about 130,000 distinct CDR3 sequences listed, approximately 20% are singletons. In this sample, this clonotype turned up many times. The origin of this receptor is a woman aged 50 to 65 with Graves' hyperthyroidism that later progressed to Graves' ophthalmopathy. The chain joins TRBV6-1 to TRBJ1-1; D uncertain. Sequencing was performed on blood. CDR3 DNA: TGTGCCAGCCGGAGGGCAGGAGACAACACTGAAGCTTTCTTT. This gives the protein CASRRAGDNTEAFF.